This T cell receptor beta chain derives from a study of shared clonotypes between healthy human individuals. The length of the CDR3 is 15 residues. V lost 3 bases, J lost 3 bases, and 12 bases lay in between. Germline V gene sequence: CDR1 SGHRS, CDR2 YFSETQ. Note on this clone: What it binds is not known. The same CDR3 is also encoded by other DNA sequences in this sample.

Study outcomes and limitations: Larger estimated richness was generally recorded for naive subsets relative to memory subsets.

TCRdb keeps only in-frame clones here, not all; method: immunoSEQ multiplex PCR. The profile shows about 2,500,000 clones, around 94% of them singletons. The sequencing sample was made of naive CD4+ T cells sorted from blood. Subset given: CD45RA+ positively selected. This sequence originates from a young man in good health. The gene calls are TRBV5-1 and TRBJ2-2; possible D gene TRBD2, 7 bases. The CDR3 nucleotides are TGCGCCAGCAGCTCCCAAGGGGGGGACACCGGGGAGCTGTTTTTT. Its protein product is CASSSQGGDTGELFF.